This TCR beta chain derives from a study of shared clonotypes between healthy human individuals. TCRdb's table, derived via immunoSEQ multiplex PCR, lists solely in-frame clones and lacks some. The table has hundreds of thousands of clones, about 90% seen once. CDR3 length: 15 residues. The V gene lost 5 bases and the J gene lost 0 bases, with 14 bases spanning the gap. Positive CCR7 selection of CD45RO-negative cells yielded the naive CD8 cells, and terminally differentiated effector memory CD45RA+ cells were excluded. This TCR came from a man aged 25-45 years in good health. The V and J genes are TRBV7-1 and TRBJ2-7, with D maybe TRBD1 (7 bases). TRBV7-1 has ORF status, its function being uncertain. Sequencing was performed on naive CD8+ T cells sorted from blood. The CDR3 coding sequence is TGTGCCAGCAGCGGAGGGGACAGAACCTCCTACGAGCAGTACTTC. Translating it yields CASSGGDRTSYEQYF.